This T cell receptor beta chain was identified in a study of immune evolution from preneoplasia to lung adenocarcinoma. Only in-frame clones appear in the TCRdb table, and some are missing; sequencing was by immunoSEQ multiplex PCR. The sample has more than 4,000 clones, approximately 83% seen once. The V gene lost 3 bases and the J gene lost 4 bases, with 2 bases spanning the gap. Germline assignment: CDR1 SNHLY and CDR2 FYNNEI. The CDR3 runs to 11 residues. Histologic diagnosis was independently verified by two lung pathologists. V is TRBV2 and J is TRBJ2-3; D uncertain. This clonotype was obtained from a person aged 70 to 79 with lung adenocarcinoma. The sample consisted of FFPE atypical adenomatous hyperplasia tissue from the lung. Noted subset: atypical adenomatous hyperplasia (AAH), lung preneoplasia. The DNA of the CDR3 is TGTGCCAGCAGTGAGGCAGATACGCAGTATTTT. It specifies CASSEADTQYF.